This passage covers 24 T cell receptor beta chains from one sample sequenced in a study of beta chain features in type 1 diabetes. All of the isolated RNA was reverse transcribed, so expressed TCRB transcripts were sequenced. Some clones are missing from TCRdb's copy, which holds only in-frame ones; the method was immunoSEQ multiplex PCR. This table has roughly 300,000 clones, 13% to 15% appearing once. Sequenced input: central memory CD4+ T cells from blood. These receptor sequences come from a man younger than 40 in good health.

This clone was recorded a few times. The rearrangement joins TRBV9 to TRBJ2-5, with a weak D call TRBD2 (5 bases). V was trimmed by 3 bases and J by 0 bases, leaving 12 bases between them. Germline V gives CDR1 SGDLS, CDR2 YYNGEE. This CDR3 region has 15 residues. The CDR3 nucleotides read TGTGCCAGCAGCGCTATCGGGGTTTACCAAGAGACCCAGTACTTC. It is translated as CASSAIGVYQETQYF.

The chain has TRBV7-9 and TRBJ1-3; D is undetermined. V was cut by 5 bases and J by 4 bases, with 3 bases left in between. The CDR3 runs to 11 residues. Germline V gene data show CDR1 as SEHNR and CDR2 as FQNEAQ (reference sequence). The CDR3 nucleotides read TGTGCCAGCAGCATGGGAAACACCATATATTTT. Protein: CASSMGNTIYF.

This clone was counted many times. The CDR3 coding sequence is TGTGCCAGCAGCTTGGGGACAGGGGGCGAAGCTTTCTTT. It is translated as CASSLGTGGEAFF. The rearrangement joins TRBV7-2 to TRBJ1-1; 12 bases are a match to TRBD1. CDR1 SGHTA and CDR2 FQGNSA come from the germline V gene. The CDR3 consists of 13 residues. J gave up 8 bases and V 3 bases, and 1 base lay outside the gene matches.

This clone was recorded many times. The J gene is TRBJ2-3, the V gene TRBV10-3; D might be TRBD2 (5 bases). Germline V gene data show CDR1 as ENHRY and CDR2 as SYGVKD. Between the trimmed V and J ends, which lost 2 bases and 3 bases, there was a span of 12 bases. CDR3 length: 15 amino acids. The DNA of the CDR3 is TGTGCCATCAGTGAGGGGAGACGGGGAACAGATACGCAGTATTTT. As protein: CAISEGRRGTDTQYF.

V usage is TRBV7-8 and J usage is TRBJ2-7, with D possibly being TRBD1 (5 bases). The germline V and J ends were trimmed by 6 bases and 0 bases, with 15 bases remaining between them. This CDR3 region has 15 residues. Germline V gene sequence: CDR1 SGHVS, CDR2 FQNEAQ. In DNA form, the CDR3 reads TGTGCCAGCAGGCTAGGGCGGACAAGCTCCTACGAGCAGTACGTC. Translation gives CASRLGRTSSYEQYV.

The chain couples TRBV5-6 to TRBJ1-4, with 10 bases lining up with TRBD1. Losses at the gene ends were 4 bases for V and 7 bases for J; bases not matched to a gene: 7. In germline, CDR1 is SGHDT, CDR2 YYEEEE. The CDR3 loop spans 15 amino acids. The CDR3 coding sequence is TGTGCCAGCAGCACTGGACAGGGGGTTGGTGAAAAACTGTTTTTT. As protein: CASSTGQGVGEKLFF.

The V call is TRBV4-3, the J call TRBJ1-2; the match to TRBD1 covers 7 bases. Losses at the gene ends were 6 bases for V and 4 bases for J; bases not matched to a gene: 5. The CDR3 spans 13 residues. In germline, CDR1 is LGHNA, CDR2 YSLEER. The CDR3 region has the DNA TGCGCCAGCAGTCAGACAGGGATCTATGGCTACACCTTC. Translated: CASSQTGIYGYTF.

Worth noting for this clone: At one of its ends the junction is not consistent with the germline gene, which may arise from a read error. The chain recombines TRBV18 with TRBJ1-1; no clear D gene. The germline V gene has CDR1 KGHSH and CDR2 LQKENI. This CDR3 comprises 16 residues. CDR3 amino acids: CASSPRPGQVKTEAFF. CDR3 DNA: TGTGCCAGCTCACCCCGCCCCGGGCAGGTGAAAACTGAAGCTTTCTTT. The whole variable domain, filled in from reference TRBV18 and TRBJ1-1, reads NAGVMQNPRHLVRRRGQEARLRCSPMKGHSHVYWYRQLPEEGLKFMVYLQKENIIDESGMPKERFSAEFPKEGPSILRIQQVVRGDSAAYFCASSPRPGQVKTEAFFGQGTRLTVV.

This clone came up a few times. The chain uses TRBV10-3 and TRBJ1-2; D not certain. Germline CDR1 ENHRY, CDR2 SYGVKD. This CDR3 is 13 amino acids long. Between the trimmed V and J ends, which lost 0 bases and 2 bases, there was a span of 4 bases. This CDR3 reads CAISESSNYGYTF. CDR3 DNA: TGTGCCATCAGTGAGTCTAGCAACTATGGCTACACCTTC.

This clone was counted a few times. The rearrangement links TRBV4-3 to TRBJ2-3; 13 bases agree with TRBD2. This CDR3 is 16 amino acids long. The germline CDR1 and CDR2 sequences are LGHNA and YSLEER. Trimming took 4 bases from V and 5 from J; bases not matched to a gene: 6. CDR3 amino acids: CASSRPGLAGRDTQYF. The CDR3, as DNA: TGCGCCAGCAGCCGCCCGGGACTAGCGGGGAGAGATACGCAGTATTTT.

This clone was seen only a few times. This sequence joins TRBV7-6 and TRBJ2-5; D gene ambiguous. CDR1 is SGHVS and CDR2 is FNYEAQ in the germline V gene. V lost 1 base and J lost 8, with 8 bases in between. CDR3 length equals 12 residues. Written as DNA, the CDR3 is TGTGCCAGCAGCTTAGATGGAGCCACCCAGTACTTC. Residues: CASSLDGATQYF.

Notes on this clone: The junction differs from germline at one of its ends, possibly a read error. The chain joins TRBV30 to TRBJ2-4; 8 positions match TRBD2. In germline, CDR1 is GTSNPN, CDR2 SVGIG (reference sequence). The CDR3 contains 17 residues. The CDR3 nucleotides read TGTGCCTGGAGTCCTTCCCCTCACTTATTAACACCGGGACTAGAGGACTTC. It codes for CAWSPSPHLLTPGLEDF.

This clone was counted only a few times. This chain uses TRBV6-1 with TRBJ2-7; 10 bases map to TRBD2. The CDR3 extends over 13 amino acids. V was clipped by 8 bases and J by 6 bases; unmatched bases: 7. CDR1 is MNHNS and CDR2 is SASEGT in the germline V gene. CDR3 protein: CASSKREGPEQYV. For the CDR3, the DNA is TGTGCCAGCTCCAAGCGGGAGGGCCCCGAGCAGTACGTC.

This clone was picked up a small number of times. Sequence at one end of the junction differs from germline and may be a read error. The chain recombines TRBV7-2 with TRBJ2-1, with TRBD2 matching over 9 bases. The CDR3 sequence is 16 residues long. Germline-derived CDR1 and CDR2 are SGHTA and FQGNSA. CDR3 amino acids: CASSLGSGGSSNEQFF. CDR3 in DNA: TGTGCCAGCAGCTTAGGAAGCGGGGGGTCCTCCAATGAGCAGTTCTTC.

The J gene is TRBJ2-7, the V gene TRBV18; possibly TRBD1 for D (6 bases). V was trimmed by 3 bases and J by 0 bases, leaving 12 bases between them. CDR3 length: 15 residues. Germline V lookup: CDR1 KGHSH, CDR2 LQKENI. CDR3 sequence reads: CASSPRTVASYEQYF. The CDR3 DNA reads as TGTGCCAGCTCACCCAGGACAGTGGCCTCCTACGAGCAGTACTTC.

V and J are TRBV7-2 and TRBJ1-4; D is undetermined. The CDR3 has 12 residues. CDR1 is SGHTA, CDR2 FQGNSA, per germline. The V end lost 4 bases, the J end lost 4 bases, and 4 bases lay between the germline ends. In nucleotides, the CDR3 is TGTGCCAGCAGCTCGTATAATGAAAAACTGTTTTTT. Translating it yields CASSSYNEKLFF.

This clone occurred a few times. The V gene is TRBV14, the J gene TRBJ2-5, with a tentative D call TRBD1 (5 bases). V lost 1 base to trimming and J lost 2 bases, with 11 bases between them. The germline V gene has CDR1 SGHDN and CDR2 FVKESK. The CDR3 loop spans 15 amino acids. The DNA of the CDR3 is TGTGCCAGCAGCCAAGGGCTTCAGGGTCAAGAGACCCAGTACTTC. It specifies CASSQGLQGQETQYF. The full variable domain, rest sourced from reference TRBV14 and TRBJ2-5, is EAGVTQFPSHSVIEKGQTVTLRCDPISGHDNLYWYRRVMGKEIKFLLHFVKESKQDESGMPNNRFLAERTGGTYSTLKVQPAELEDSGVYFCASSQGLQGQETQYFGPGTRLLVL.

This clone was counted at least ten times. The junction departs from the called germline gene at one end, perhaps through a read error. The V and J genes are TRBV7-7 and TRBJ2-2, with D tentatively TRBD1 (5 bases). There are 14 residues in the CDR3. Germline-derived CDR1 and CDR2 are SSHAT and FNYEAQ (reference sequence). CDR3 bases: TGTGCTAGCAGCTCAAGACAGTCCACCGGGGAGCTGTTTTTT. Protein product: CASSSRQSTGELFF.

As to this clone: Relative to the germline gene, one junction end is altered; a read error may explain this. The genes are TRBV5-4 and TRBJ1-2; D remains unclear. CDR3 length equals 15 residues. CDR1 and CDR2 (germline): SGHNT, YYREEE (reference sequence). This chain's CDR3 is CASSPVPKANYGYTF. Here the CDR3 DNA reads TGCGCCAGCAGCCCTGTACCCAAAGCGAACTATGGCTACACCTTC.

This clone was recorded at least ten times. This chain joins TRBV11-2 and TRBJ2-3; D unresolved. Germline-derived CDR1 and CDR2 are SGHAT and FQNNGV. This CDR3 is built from 13 residues. V dropped 0 bases and J dropped 6 bases, with 7 bases sitting between them. DNA for the CDR3: TGTGCCAGCAGCTTAGATCTTGGGGATACGCAGTATTTT. Encoded protein: CASSLDLGDTQYF.

This clone turned up a few times. The genes are TRBV5-4 and TRBJ1-5; D gene unclear. CDR3 size: 15 residues. Trimming stripped 4 bases from V and 0 bases from J, with 11 bases between. Germline CDR1 reads SGHNT; CDR2 reads YYREEE (reference sequence). This chain's CDR3 is CASSQQLNSNQPQHF. The CDR3 DNA follows: TGTGCCAGCAGCCAGCAACTAAATAGCAATCAGCCCCAGCATTTT.

The chain combines TRBV4-3 with TRBJ2-1, with TRBD2 matching over 13 bases. Germline trimming cut 0 bases from V and 8 bases from J; bases unmatched to any gene: 10. Looked up from germline, CDR1 is LGHNA and CDR2 is YSLEER. This CDR3 region has 18 residues. The CDR3 nucleotides are TGCGCCAGCAGCCAAGATCCTTCGAAGGGACTAGCGGGGTATGAGCAGTTCTTC. This gives the protein CASSQDPSKGLAGYEQFF.

This clone was seen at least ten times. J is TRBJ2-6 and V is TRBV9; D unclear. CDR1 is SGDLS and CDR2 is YYNGEE in the germline V gene. The CDR3 is 15 residues long. V lost 0 bases to trimming and J lost 0 bases, with 4 bases between them. The CDR3 nucleotides are TGTGCCAGCAGCGTAGGCATCTCTGGGGCCAACGTCCTGACTTTC. Amino acids: CASSVGISGANVLTF.

Many counts were recorded for this clone. The V call is TRBV7-6, the J call TRBJ1-2, with D unresolved. The germline gives CDR1 SGHVS, CDR2 FNYEAQ. V gave up 1 base and J gave up 2 bases, with 5 bases separating them. CDR3 length equals 13 residues. CDR3 DNA: TGTGCCAGCAGCTTAGACCAAAACTATGGCTACACCTTC. Its translation is CASSLDQNYGYTF.